This T cell receptor beta chain appears in the sequencing data of a study of pediatric ulcerative colitis. Worth noting for this clone: Its cognate antigen is unknown.

Whole-study results and caveats: A couple of rectal CDR3 clonotypes occurred in all ulcerative colitis patients. Clonal expansions reduced rectal repertoire diversity in acute severe colitis. Compared with controls, ulcerative colitis showed greater blood-rectum clone sharing.

Trimming removed 3 bases from V and 3 bases from J; junction bases left unmatched: 5. This CDR3 comprises 14 residues. The V gene's germline CDR1 is SGHNT and CDR2 YYREEE (reference sequence). Sequencing was at survey level. Profiled with immunoSEQ multiplex PCR; TCRdb holds only in-frame clones, not every one. This sample yields around 64,000 clones, of which less than 90% are seen a single time; about 3% belongs to the top ten. This rearrangement joins TRBV5-4 to TRBJ2-5; TRBD2 matches at 7 bases. What was sequenced was blood. This sequence originates from a boy younger than 18 with severe ulcerative colitis. CDR3 in amino acids: CASSSPGGEETQYF. CDR3 nucleotides: TGTGCCAGCAGCTCTCCTGGGGGGGAAGAGACCCAGTACTTC.